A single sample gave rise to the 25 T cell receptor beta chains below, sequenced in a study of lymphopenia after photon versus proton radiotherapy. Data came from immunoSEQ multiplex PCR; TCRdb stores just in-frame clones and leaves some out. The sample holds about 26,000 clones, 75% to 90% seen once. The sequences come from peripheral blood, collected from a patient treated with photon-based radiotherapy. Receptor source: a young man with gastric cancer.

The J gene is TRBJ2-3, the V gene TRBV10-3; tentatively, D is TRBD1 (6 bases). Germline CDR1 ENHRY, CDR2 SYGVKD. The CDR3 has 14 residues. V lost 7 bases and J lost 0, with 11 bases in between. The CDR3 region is CAIKPGQSTDTQYF. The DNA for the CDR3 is TGTGCCATCAAGCCGGGACAAAGCACAGATACGCAGTATTTT.

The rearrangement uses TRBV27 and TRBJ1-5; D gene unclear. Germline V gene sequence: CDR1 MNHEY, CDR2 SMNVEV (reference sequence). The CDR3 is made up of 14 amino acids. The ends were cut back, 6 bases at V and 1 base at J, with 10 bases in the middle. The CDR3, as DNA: TGTGCCAGCAGCCCATATCAGAGCAATCAGCCCCAGCATTTT. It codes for CASSPYQSNQPQHF.

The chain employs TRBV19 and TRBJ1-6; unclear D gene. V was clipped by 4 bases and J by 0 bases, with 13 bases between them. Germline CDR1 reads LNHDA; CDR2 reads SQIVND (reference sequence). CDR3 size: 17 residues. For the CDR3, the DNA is TGTGCCAGTAGTAGGGTGCTTTCCAGCTCCTATAATTCACCCCTCCACTTT. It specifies CASSRVLSSSYNSPLHF.

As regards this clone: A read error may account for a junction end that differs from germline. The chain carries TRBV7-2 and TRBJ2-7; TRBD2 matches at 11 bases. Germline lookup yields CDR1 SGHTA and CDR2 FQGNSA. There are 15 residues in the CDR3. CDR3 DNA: TGTGCCAGCAGCGTAGCGGGAGGGGTAGTCTACGAGCAGTACTTC. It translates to CASSVAGGVVYEQYF.

The CDR3 spells CASSQETQYF. CDR3 DNA sequence: TGTGCCAGCAGCCAAGAGACCCAGTACTTC. The rearrangement uses TRBV2 and TRBJ2-5; D gene ambiguous. Germline V CDR1 and CDR2: SNHLY, FYNNEI. The CDR3 has 10 residues. V lost 6 bases to trimming and J lost 1 base, with 0 bases between them.

The CDR3 is CASSPRYQETQYF. The DNA for the CDR3 is TGTGCCAGCAGCCCTCGGTACCAAGAGACCCAGTACTTC. This sequence joins TRBV14 and TRBJ2-5, with no clear D. Germline CDR1 is SGHDN and CDR2 is FVKESK. This CDR3 region has 13 residues. Trimming cost V 4 bases and J 0 bases, with 6 bases left between them.

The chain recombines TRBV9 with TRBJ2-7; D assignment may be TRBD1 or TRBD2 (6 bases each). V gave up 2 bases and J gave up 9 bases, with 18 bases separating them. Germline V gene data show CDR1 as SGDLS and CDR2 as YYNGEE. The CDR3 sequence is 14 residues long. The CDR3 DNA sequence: TGTGCCAGCAGCGTTACCGGGGGCCCCATTGCGCAGTACTTC. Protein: CASSVTGGPIAQYF.

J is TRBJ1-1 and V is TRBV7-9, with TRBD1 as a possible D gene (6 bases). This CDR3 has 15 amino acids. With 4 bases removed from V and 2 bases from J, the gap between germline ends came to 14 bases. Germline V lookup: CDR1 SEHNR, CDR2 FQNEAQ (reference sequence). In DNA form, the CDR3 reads TGTGCCAGCAGCTCGACACAGGGACCCAACACTGAAGCTTTCTTT. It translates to CASSSTQGPNTEAFF. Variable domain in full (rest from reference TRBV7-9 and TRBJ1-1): DTGVSQNPRHKITKRGQNVTFRCDPISEHNRLYWYRQTLGQGPEFLTYFQNEAQLEKSRLLSDRFSAERPKGSFSTLEIQRTEQGDSAMYLCASSSTQGPNTEAFFGQGTRLTVV.

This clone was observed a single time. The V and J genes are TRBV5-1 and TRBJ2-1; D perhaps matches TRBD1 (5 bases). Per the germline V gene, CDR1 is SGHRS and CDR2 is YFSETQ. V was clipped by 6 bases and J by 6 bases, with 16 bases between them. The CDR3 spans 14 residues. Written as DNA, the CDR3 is TGCGCCAGCACACAGGCCCCCGGTTTCAATGAGCAGTTCTTC. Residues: CASTQAPGFNEQFF.

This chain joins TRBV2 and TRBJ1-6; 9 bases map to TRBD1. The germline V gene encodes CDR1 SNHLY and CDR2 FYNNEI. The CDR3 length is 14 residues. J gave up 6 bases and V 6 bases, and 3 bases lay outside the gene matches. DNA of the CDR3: TGTGCCAGCAGCGGGGGACAGGGTAATTCACCCCTCCACTTT. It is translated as CASSGGQGNSPLHF.

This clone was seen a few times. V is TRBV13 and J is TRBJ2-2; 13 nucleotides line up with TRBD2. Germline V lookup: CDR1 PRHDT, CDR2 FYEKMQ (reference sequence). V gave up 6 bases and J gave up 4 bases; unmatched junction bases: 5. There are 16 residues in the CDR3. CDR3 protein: CASRLGLAGITGELFF. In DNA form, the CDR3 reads TGTGCCAGCAGACTGGGACTAGCGGGAATCACCGGGGAGCTGTTTTTT.

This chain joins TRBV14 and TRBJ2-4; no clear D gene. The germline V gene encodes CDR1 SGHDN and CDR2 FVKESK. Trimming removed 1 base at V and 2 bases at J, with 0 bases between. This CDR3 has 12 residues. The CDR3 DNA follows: TGTGCCAGCAGCCAAGCCAAAAACATTCAGTACTTC. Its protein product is CASSQAKNIQYF.

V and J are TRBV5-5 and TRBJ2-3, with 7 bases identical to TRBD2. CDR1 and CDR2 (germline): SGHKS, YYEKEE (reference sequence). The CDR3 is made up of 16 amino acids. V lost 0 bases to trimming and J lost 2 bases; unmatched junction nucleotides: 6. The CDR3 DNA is TGTGCCAGCAGCTTGGATCTAGCGGCCGCCACAGATACGCAGTATTTT. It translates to CASSLDLAAATDTQYF.

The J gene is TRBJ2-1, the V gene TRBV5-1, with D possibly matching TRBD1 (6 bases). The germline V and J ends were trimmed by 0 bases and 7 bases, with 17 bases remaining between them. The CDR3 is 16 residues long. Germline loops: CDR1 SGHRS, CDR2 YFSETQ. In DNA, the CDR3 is TGCGCCAGCAGCTTGGCCAGATGGGGGCCCGGGAATGAGCAGTTCTTC. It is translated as CASSLARWGPGNEQFF.

The CDR3 bases are TGCGCCAGCAGCCAAGAGGGGAGCTCCTACAATGAGCAGTTCTTC. Protein product: CASSQEGSSYNEQFF. This rearrangement joins TRBV4-1 to TRBJ2-1; D possibly corresponds to TRBD2 (5 bases). The CDR3 runs 15 residues. V gave up 0 bases and J gave up 0 bases, with 6 bases separating them. The germline V gene has CDR1 MGHRA and CDR2 YSYEKL.

The CDR3 DNA reads as TGTGCCAACTCAGACAATGAGCAGTTCTTC. Encoded protein: CANSDNEQFF. The genes are TRBV27 and TRBJ2-1; D not certain. The germline V gene encodes CDR1 MNHEY and CDR2 SMNVEV (reference sequence). The CDR3 runs to 10 residues. V dropped 10 bases and J dropped 5 bases, with 6 bases sitting between them.

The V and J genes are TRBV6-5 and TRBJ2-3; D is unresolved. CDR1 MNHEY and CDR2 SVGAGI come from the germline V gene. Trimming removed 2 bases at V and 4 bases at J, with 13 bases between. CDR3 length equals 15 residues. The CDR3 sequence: CASSYTHPLSDTQYF. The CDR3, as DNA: TGTGCCAGCAGTTACACACACCCACTATCAGATACGCAGTATTTT.

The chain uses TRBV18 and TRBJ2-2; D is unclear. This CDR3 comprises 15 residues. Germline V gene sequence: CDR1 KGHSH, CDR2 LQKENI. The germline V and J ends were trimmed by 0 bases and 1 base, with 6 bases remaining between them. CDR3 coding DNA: TGTGCCAGCTCACCACCTTCGCGGAACACCGGGGAGCTGTTTTTT. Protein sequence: CASSPPSRNTGELFF.

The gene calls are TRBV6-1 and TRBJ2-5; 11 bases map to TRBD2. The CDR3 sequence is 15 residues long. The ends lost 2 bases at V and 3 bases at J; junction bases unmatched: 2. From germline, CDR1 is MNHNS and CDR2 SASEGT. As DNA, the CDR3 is TGTGCCAGCAGTGAACTAGCGGGGGGAGAAGAGACCCAGTACTTC. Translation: CASSELAGGEETQYF.

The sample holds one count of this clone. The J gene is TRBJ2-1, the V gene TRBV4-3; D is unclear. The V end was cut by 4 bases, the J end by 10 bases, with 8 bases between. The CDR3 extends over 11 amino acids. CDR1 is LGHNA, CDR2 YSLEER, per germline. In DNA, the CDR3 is TGCGCCAGCAGCCGGGATAGGGAGCAGTTCTTC. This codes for CASSRDREQFF.

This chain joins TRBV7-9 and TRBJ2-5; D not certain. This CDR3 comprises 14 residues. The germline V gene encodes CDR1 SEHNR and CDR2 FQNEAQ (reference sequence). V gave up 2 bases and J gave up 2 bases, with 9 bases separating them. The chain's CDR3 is CASSLRTVQETQYF. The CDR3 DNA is TGTGCCAGCAGCTTAAGGACGGTACAAGAGACCCAGTACTTC.

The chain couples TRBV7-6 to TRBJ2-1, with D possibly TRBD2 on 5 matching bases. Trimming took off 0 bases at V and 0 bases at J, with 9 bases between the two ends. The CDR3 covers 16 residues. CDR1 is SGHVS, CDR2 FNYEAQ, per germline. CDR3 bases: TGTGCCAGCAGCTTAGCGAGGGAGAGCTCCTACAATGAGCAGTTCTTC. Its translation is CASSLARESSYNEQFF.

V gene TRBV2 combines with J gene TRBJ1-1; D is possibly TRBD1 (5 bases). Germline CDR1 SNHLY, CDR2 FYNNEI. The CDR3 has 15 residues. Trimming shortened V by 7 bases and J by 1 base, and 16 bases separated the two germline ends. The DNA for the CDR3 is TGTGCCAGCAAGGCCCTATTCGGGGGGAACACTGAAGCTTTCTTT. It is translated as CASKALFGGNTEAFF.

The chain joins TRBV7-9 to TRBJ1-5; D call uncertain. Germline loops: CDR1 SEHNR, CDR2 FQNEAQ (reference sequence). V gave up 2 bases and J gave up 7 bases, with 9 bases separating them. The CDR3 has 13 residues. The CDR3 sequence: CASSLTVGQPQHF. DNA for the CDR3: TGTGCCAGCAGCTTAACAGTAGGCCAGCCCCAGCATTTT.

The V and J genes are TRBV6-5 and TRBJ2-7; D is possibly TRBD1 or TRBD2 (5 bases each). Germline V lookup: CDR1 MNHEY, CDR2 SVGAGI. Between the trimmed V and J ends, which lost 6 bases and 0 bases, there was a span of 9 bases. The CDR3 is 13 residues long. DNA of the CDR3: TGTGCCAGCAGCGCCGGGACCTCCTACGAGCAGTACTTC. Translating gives CASSAGTSYEQYF.